These T cell receptor beta chains were read from a single sample in a study of Ad26.COV2.S vaccination and SARS-CoV-2 variants. The data were produced by immunoSEQ multiplex PCR, yet TCRdb's version contains in-frame clones alone and is incomplete. The sample has approximately 140,000 clones, approximately 90% seen once. Sequences were derived from peripheral blood, sampled after recovery from COVID-19. These receptors all stem from a human donor who had recovered from COVID-19. Each CDR3 is given with its conserved first and last residue. The D gene is left open where the match is weak. Clone size is stated in some rows and not others, as once, few, many or a class when expanded.

TRBJ1-5 . once TRBV2 CASLGGLSNQPQHF TGTGCCAGCCTAGGGGGACTTAGCAATCAGCCCCAGCATTTT
TRBJ2-3 . . TRBV6-5 CASSYGGLDTQYF TGTGCCAGCAGTTACGGAGGGTTGGATACGCAGTATTTT
TRBJ2-3 . . TRBV28 CASSLGGGFRTDTQYF TGTGCCAGCAGTTTAGGCGGGGGCTTCCGCACAGATACGCAGTATTTT
TRBJ1-3 . once TRBV6-7 CATHRDRYSGNTIYF TGTGCCACCCACAGGGATCGATACTCTGGAAACACCATATATTTT
TRBJ1-5 . . TRBV20-1 CSASGGGNQPQHF TGCAGTGCTAGTGGCGGAGGCAATCAGCCCCAGCATTTT
TRBJ1-4 . . TRBV10-2 CASSLQWTKKLFF TGCGCCAGCAGTCTTCAGTGGACGAAAAAACTGTTTTTT
TRBJ2-7 . . TRBV6-1 CASSDSYEQYF TGTGCCAGCAGTGATTCCTACGAGCAGTACTTC
TRBJ2-3 TRBD2 . TRBV10-3 CATASGGSTDTQYF TGTGCCACCGCTAGCGGGGGCAGCACAGATACGCAGTATTTT
TRBJ2-7 . . TRBV30 CAWSVGLPYEQYF TGTGCCTGGAGTGTTGGACTACCCTACGAGCAGTACTTC
TRBJ1-5 TRBD1 few TRBV7-2 CASSLGQGWNQPQHF TGTGCCAGCAGCCTCGGACAGGGGTGGAACCAGCCCCAGCATTTT
TRBJ2-7 TRBD2 . TRBV7-2 CASSWAGGGGHEQYF TGTGCCAGCAGCTGGGCGGGCGGGGGGGGCCACGAGCAGTACTTC
TRBJ2-2 . . TRBV5-1 CASSRDSGEWELFF TGCGCCAGCAGCCGAGACAGTGGAGAGTGGGAGCTGTTTTTT
TRBJ2-6 . . TRBV28 CASSLLRVKNSGANVLTF TGTGCCAGCAGTTTACTTCGTGTCAAAAACTCTGGGGCCAACGTCCTGACTTTC
TRBJ2-7 . once TRBV15 CATSRDLPDSFNF TGTGCCACCAGCAGAGATCTCCCGGACAGCTTTAACTTC
TRBJ2-2 . once TRBV6-5 CASSYPGGSGELFF TGTGCCAGCAGTTACCCTGGGGGGTCCGGGGAGCTGTTTTTT
TRBJ1-3 . . TRBV15 CATSRDLGSSGNTIYF TGTGCCACCAGCAGAGATCTGGGCAGTTCAGGAAACACCATATATTTT
TRBJ2-3 TRBD2 . TRBV7-9 CASSLRRGGLRTDTQYF TGTGCCAGCAGCTTAAGGCGGGGGGGCCTCCGAACAGATACGCAGTATTTT
TRBJ1-2 TRBD1 . TRBV6-5 CASSYTLGQGYGYTF TGTGCCAGCAGTTACACTTTGGGACAGGGCTATGGCTACACCTTC
TRBJ2-5 . . TRBV4-1 CASSQAIQETQYF TGCGCCAGCAGCCAGGCGATACAAGAGACCCAGTACTTC
TRBJ1-5 . . TRBV30 CAWSRNGGNQPQHF TGTGCCTGGAGCCGAAACGGGGGTAATCAGCCCCAGCATTTT
TRBJ2-3 TRBD1 . TRBV19 CASSKRQGTDTQYF TGTGCCAGTAGTAAACGACAGGGTACGGATACGCAGTATTTT
TRBJ1-1 . . TRBV18 CASSPLSGSEAFF TGTGCCAGCTCACCACTTTCGGGGTCTGAAGCTTTCTTT
TRBJ2-3 TRBD2 . TRBV27 CASSLGTSGESADTQYF TGTGCCAGCTCCCTCGGAACTAGCGGGGAATCGGCAGATACGCAGTATTTT